One sample yielded the 13 T cell receptor beta chains listed below, sequenced in a study of blood T cell repertoires in COVID-19. Some clones are missing from TCRdb's copy, which holds only in-frame ones; the method was immunoSEQ multiplex PCR. The sample comprises 100,000 to 150,000 clones, about 89% of which are singletons, and roughly 18% rests with the top ten. Sequences were obtained from peripheral blood. These receptors all stem from a man aged 45-65 years with active or convalescent COVID-19.

The genes are TRBV18 and TRBJ2-7; 9 positions agree with TRBD1. The junction had 7 bases not matched to a gene; V was cut back by 10 bases and J by 3 bases. CDR3 length equals 13 residues. CDR1 is KGHSH and CDR2 is LQKENI in the germline V gene. The CDR3 is CATPGTGIYEQYF. As DNA, the CDR3 is TGTGCCACCCCGGGGACAGGGATCTACGAGCAGTACTTC.

The chain recombines TRBV6-1 with TRBJ2-7; TRBD2 might be the D (6 bases). Germline values: CDR1 MNHNS, CDR2 SASEGT. The V gene lost 1 base and the J gene lost 1 base, with 11 bases spanning the gap. This CDR3 is built from 15 residues. The CDR3 protein is CASSEGLAGSYEQYF. The CDR3 DNA sequence: TGTGCCAGCAGTGAAGGCTTGGCGGGGTCCTACGAGCAGTACTTC.

The V gene is TRBV27, the J gene TRBJ2-7, with 8 nucleotides matching TRBD2. V lost 2 bases, J lost 4 bases, and 4 bases stayed unmatched. Germline CDR1 is MNHEY and CDR2 is SMNVEV (reference sequence). The CDR3 sequence is 14 residues long. This chain's CDR3 is CASSLLAGGYEQYF. CDR3 sequence (DNA): TGTGCCAGCAGTTTACTGGCGGGGGGATACGAGCAGTACTTC.

The chain has TRBV5-1 and TRBJ1-4, with D unclear. The CDR3 loop spans 13 amino acids. The V end lost 4 bases, the J end lost 6 bases, and 10 bases lay between the germline ends. Germline V gives CDR1 SGHRS, CDR2 YFSETQ. CDR3 residues: CASSDEVDEKLFF. Here the CDR3 DNA reads TGCGCCAGCAGCGATGAGGTGGATGAAAAACTGTTTTTT. Full variable domain (outside the CDR3, taken from reference TRBV5-1 and TRBJ1-4): KAGVTQTPRYLIKTRGQQVTLSCSPISGHRSVSWYQQTPGQGLQFLFEYFSETQRNKGNFPGRFSGRQFSNSRSEMNVSTLELGDSALYLCASSDEVDEKLFFGSGTQLSVL.

The chain carries TRBV5-5 and TRBJ2-7, with TRBD1 identical over 9 bases. CDR3 length: 14 residues. CDR1 is SGHKS and CDR2 is YYEKEE in the germline V gene (reference sequence). V dropped 0 bases and J dropped 4; count of bases not matched to a gene: 2. Here the CDR3 reads CASSLGQGVYEQYF. In nucleotides, the CDR3 is TGTGCCAGCAGCTTGGGACAGGGGGTTTACGAGCAGTACTTC.

This chain connects TRBV21-1 to TRBJ2-3; the table calls TRBD2, which could not be checked here. TRBV21-1 is a pseudogene. The CDR3 has 13 residues. CDR3 loop: CASSKALMRTQYF. The CDR3 coding sequence is TGTGCCAGCAGCAAAGCGCTAATGCGAACGCAGTATTTT.

The chain recombines TRBV3-1 (or the pseudogene TRBV3-2) with TRBJ2-5, with a weak D call TRBD1 (5 bases). The CDR3 consists of 16 residues. V lost 4 bases to trimming and J lost 2 bases, with 17 bases between them. Germline lookup yields CDR1 LGHDT and CDR2 YNNKEL (reference sequence). CDR3 sequence (DNA): TGTGCCAGCAGCCGTTACCGGCAGGGAAGGCAAGAGACCCAGTACTTC. Protein sequence: CASSRYRQGRQETQYF.

The chain recombines TRBV5-1 with TRBJ2-5, with D uncertain. The CDR3 is 11 residues long. V lost 2 bases to trimming and J lost 4 bases, with 3 bases between them. Germline CDR1 and CDR2: SGHRS and YFSETQ. The CDR3, as DNA: TGCGCCAGCAGCTTCAGAGAGACCCAGTACTTC. Translating it yields CASSFRETQYF.

In nucleotides, the CDR3 is TGTGCCAGCAGGCAGAGGGCCACAGATACGCAGTATTTT. The encoded protein is CASRQRATDTQYF. The rearrangement links TRBV28 to TRBJ2-3, with a possible D match to TRBD2 (5 bases). Germline V lookup: CDR1 MDHEN, CDR2 SYDVKM. Trimming cost V 6 bases and J 2 bases, with 9 bases left between them. The CDR3 loop spans 13 amino acids.

The chain recombines TRBV19 with TRBJ1-1, with TRBD1 identical over 12 bases. Trimming cost V 6 bases and J 10 bases; bases outside gene matches: 6. CDR1 LNHDA and CDR2 SQIVND come from the germline V gene (reference sequence). The CDR3 is 13 residues long. The CDR3 here is CASRTGQGAGAFF. For the CDR3, the DNA is TGTGCCAGTAGGACGGGACAGGGGGCAGGAGCTTTCTTT.

In its sample, this clone was seen once. V gene TRBV27 combines with J gene TRBJ2-6, with 8 nucleotides matching TRBD1. Losses at the gene ends were 3 bases for V and 3 bases for J; bases not matched to a gene: 7. The CDR3 consists of 17 residues. Germline CDR1 MNHEY, CDR2 SMNVEV (reference sequence). This CDR3 reads CASSFGAGGFGANVLTF. As DNA, the CDR3 is TGTGCCAGCAGTTTTGGGGCAGGGGGCTTTGGGGCCAACGTCCTGACTTTC.

The chain uses TRBV5-1 and TRBJ1-6; unclear D gene. V was cut by 0 bases and J by 14 bases, with 12 bases left in between. The CDR3 sequence is 13 residues long. Germline V gene data show CDR1 as SGHRS and CDR2 as YFSETQ. Here the CDR3 DNA reads TGCGCCAGCAGCTTGGGACATCAGGAAACCCTCCACTTT. It yields the protein CASSLGHQETLHF.

The CDR3 here is CASSRDRAHYGYTF. In nucleotides, the CDR3 is TGTGCCAGCAGCCGAGACAGGGCACACTATGGCTACACCTTC. The rearrangement uses TRBV6-5 and TRBJ1-2, with 7 bases lining up with TRBD1. V gave up 6 bases and J gave up 3 bases; unmatched junction bases: 7. CDR3 size: 14 residues. Per germline, CDR1 MNHEY and CDR2 SVGAGI.